The rows below give T cell receptor beta chains drawn from one sample of a study of CD8+ T cells in alopecia areata. Only in-frame clones appear in the TCRdb table, and some are missing; sequencing was by immunoSEQ multiplex PCR. The table records approximately 150,000 clones, 67% of them present only once. The sequencing here drew on CD8+ T cells sorted from blood, taken at week 0. These receptors were collected from a human donor with alopecia areata. CDR3s include the opening cysteine and the closing phenylalanine or tryptophan. The order of the fields is CDR3 DNA, CDR3 protein, clone size, J gene, V gene, D gene. The D gene is left open where the match is weak. For some rows the clone size is stated as once, few or many, or as a class when expanded; others skip it.

TGCGCCAGCTTCCGGGGGTTCCAAGAGACCCAGTACTTC,CASFRGFQETQYF,NA,TRBJ2-5,TRBV5-1,NA
TGTGCCAGCAGTTATGGGGGATACAATGAGCAGTTCTTC,CASSYGGYNEQFF,NA,TRBJ2-1,TRBV6-5,NA
TGCGCCAGCAGCTTGGTCGGAGTGGACGGCTACACCTTC,CASSLVGVDGYTF,NA,TRBJ1-2,TRBV5-1,NA
TGTGCCAGTATGGGGGATTACTACAATGAGCAGTTCTTC,CASMGDYYNEQFF,few,TRBJ2-1,TRBV19,NA
TGTGCCAGCAGCTTGTGGCTGGGCGGAAATCAGCCCCAGCATTTT,CASSLWLGGNQPQHF,once,TRBJ1-5,TRBV5-6,NA
TGTGCCAGCAGCCAATTTGGTAATGAGCAGTTCTTC,CASSQFGNEQFF,NA,TRBJ2-1,TRBV11-2,NA
TGCAGCGTACCGGGACAGGGGTTCTATGGCTACACCTTC,CSVPGQGFYGYTF,few,TRBJ1-2,TRBV29-1,TRBD1
TGTGCCAGCAGCTACAATGAGCAGTTCTTC,CASSYNEQFF,NA,TRBJ2-1,TRBV11-2,NA
TGTGCCAGCAGCTCCCCCCGCGGGGGGGACTACAATGAGCAGTTCTTC,CASSSPRGGDYNEQFF,NA,TRBJ2-1,TRBV7-9,TRBD2
TGTGCCAGCAGCTTAGGTCAGGGGGACCTCCACTTT,CASSLGQGDLHF,NA,TRBJ1-6,TRBV13,TRBD1
TGTGCCTGGATCCCGGGACTAGCGGGGTTCGATGAGCAGTTCTTC,CAWIPGLAGFDEQFF,NA,TRBJ2-1,TRBV30,TRBD2
TGTGCCCTAGGTCCGGGGGCTCGATATGGCTACACCTTC,CALGPGARYGYTF,NA,TRBJ1-2,TRBV30,NA
TGTGCCAGCAGTTACATGTACGGGGGTGGGACTGAAGCTTTCTTT,CASSYMYGGGTEAFF,NA,TRBJ1-1,TRBV6-5,NA
TGTGCCAGTAGCCCGGGGGGGCGCGGCTACGAGCAGTACTTC,CASSPGGRGYEQYF,once,TRBJ2-7,TRBV19,TRBD2
TGCAGCGCCGGGCTGAGGACAGAGCAAGGAAACACCATATATTTT,CSAGLRTEQGNTIYF,NA,TRBJ1-3,TRBV29-1,NA
TGTGCCAGCAGCCAAGAACCCAGCGGGGGACCCCCTAGCACAGATACGCAGTATTTT,CASSQEPSGGPPSTDTQYF,NA,TRBJ2-3,TRBV4-2,TRBD2
TGCAGCGTTGAAAGTCTGGGTGACAGCTTCACCGGGGAGCTGTTTTTT,CSVESLGDSFTGELFF,few,TRBJ2-2,TRBV29-1,NA
TGTGCCAGCAGTTTAAGTCCCGGAGGCAACTATGGCTACACCTTC,CASSLSPGGNYGYTF,NA,TRBJ1-2,TRBV27,NA
TGCAGCGTTTCCGGGACTAGCGGGGTCAGCTCCTACAATGAGCAGTTCTTC,CSVSGTSGVSSYNEQFF,NA,TRBJ2-1,TRBV29-1,TRBD2
TGTGCCAGCAGCTTGGGCAGGGGAATCTCTGGGGCCAACGTCCTGACTTTC,CASSLGRGISGANVLTF,NA,TRBJ2-6,TRBV13,NA
TGTGCCAGCCAAGGGGGTTCTGGCTACACCTTC,CASQGGSGYTF,NA,TRBJ1-2,TRBV5-6,NA
TGTGCCTGGAGTGTACGGGACTACGAGCAGTACTTC,CAWSVRDYEQYF,once,TRBJ2-7,TRBV30,NA
TGTGCCAGCAGCTCGGGACTAGCGGAAAGCTACAATGAGCAGTTCTTC,CASSSGLAESYNEQFF,few,TRBJ2-1,TRBV7-9,TRBD2
TGTGCCAGCAGCCTTCACTGGGACAGGGCAGAGACCCAGTACTTC,CASSLHWDRAETQYF,NA,TRBJ2-5,TRBV14,TRBD1
TGTGCCAGCAGACAGCAAGAGACCCAGTACTTC,CASRQQETQYF,NA,TRBJ2-5,TRBV6-5,NA
TGTGCCAGCAGTTCCTCGGGGATGGACACCGGGGAGCTGTTTTTT,CASSSSGMDTGELFF,once,TRBJ2-2,TRBV6-5,NA
TGTGCCTGGACATGGGGAGAGGGAAAACTGTTTTTT,CAWTWGEGKLFF,NA,TRBJ1-4,TRBV30,NA
TGTGCCAGCACCCACTCATCCAAGGGCAGCCACTATGGCTACACCTTC,CASTHSSKGSHYGYTF,once,TRBJ1-2,TRBV6-6,NA
TGTGCCAGCACCCCAGGGGGGACAGGGTCCAATTCACCCCTCCACTTT,CASTPGGTGSNSPLHF,NA,TRBJ1-6,TRBV2,TRBD1
TGTGCCAGCACGCCGGGACTCTCCTACAATGAGCAGTTCTTC,CASTPGLSYNEQFF,few,TRBJ2-1,TRBV28,NA
TGTGCCAGCAGTTTCGGGACACAGGGCACTGAAGCTTTCTTT,CASSFGTQGTEAFF,NA,TRBJ1-1,TRBV6-5,NA
TGTGCCAGCAGCCCGTGGCAGTACCAAGAGACCCAGTACTTC,CASSPWQYQETQYF,few,TRBJ2-5,TRBV7-6,NA
TGTGCCAGCAGTTTATTGGGTGGAGATACGCAGTATTTT,CASSLLGGDTQYF,once,TRBJ2-3,TRBV27,NA
TGTGCCAGTATGGGTCCCGCTAATGAAAAACTGTTTTTT,CASMGPANEKLFF,NA,TRBJ1-4,TRBV19,NA
TGCAGCGTAGACCGTTCGGCGGATACGCAGTATTTT,CSVDRSADTQYF,NA,TRBJ2-3,TRBV29-1,NA
TGCAGTGCTAGAAGCGGGCGCGAGCAGTACTTC,CSARSGREQYF,NA,TRBJ2-7,TRBV20-1,NA
TGTGCCAGCAGCGTGAAGGACGGGTGGACCTACGAGCAGTACTTC,CASSVKDGWTYEQYF,few,TRBJ2-7,TRBV9,NA
TGTGCCAGCAGCCGCGGGACAGCATCACCCCTCCACTTT,CASSRGTASPLHF,NA,TRBJ1-6,TRBV5-6,TRBD1
TGCGCCAGCAGTCAACTGGACAGGGGCTACGAGCAGTACTTC,CASSQLDRGYEQYF,NA,TRBJ2-7,TRBV23-1,TRBD1
TGTGCTAGTGGTCCGTCAGGCGGGGGAGGCAATGAGCAGTTCTTC,CASGPSGGGGNEQFF,NA,TRBJ2-1,TRBV12-5,TRBD2
TGTGCCAGCAGCCGGACTAGCGGGGAGACAGATACGCAGTATTTT,CASSRTSGETDTQYF,NA,TRBJ2-3,TRBV11-2,TRBD2
TGCGCCAGCAGCACCGAGGGAGGGAGCACTGAAGCTTTCTTT,CASSTEGGSTEAFF,NA,TRBJ1-1,TRBV4-1,NA
TGTGCCTGGAGTGTACAGGTTGAAGCTTTCTTT,CAWSVQVEAFF,NA,TRBJ1-1,TRBV30,NA
TGCGCCAGCAGCTCAGGGACAGTCTATTCCTACGAGCAGTACTTC,CASSSGTVYSYEQYF,NA,TRBJ2-7,TRBV5-1,TRBD1
TGTGCCAGCAGCTTACGGGGTGAAGGGACTGAAGCTTTCTTT,CASSLRGEGTEAFF,NA,TRBJ1-1,TRBV7-9,NA
TGTGCCAGCAGTTACTCGATCTCCTACGAGCAGTACTTC,CASSYSISYEQYF,NA,TRBJ2-7,TRBV6-5,NA
TGTGCCTGGAGTGTATGGGGAACTGAAGCTTTCTTT,CAWSVWGTEAFF,few,TRBJ1-1,TRBV30,NA
TGTGCCAGCAGTGAAACGGCAGATACGCAGTATTTT,CASSETADTQYF,NA,TRBJ2-3,TRBV25-1,NA
TGTGCCAGCAGAACGGGACAGGGGAGCAATCAGCCCCAGCATTTT,CASRTGQGSNQPQHF,NA,TRBJ1-5,TRBV6-1,TRBD1
TGCGCCAGCAGCCGATCAGTTGTGGAGAACACTGAAGCTTTCTTT,CASSRSVVENTEAFF,few,TRBJ1-1,TRBV4-1,NA
TGCGCCAGCAGCTGGGTCTGGATTTCGGACGAGCAGTACTTC,CASSWVWISDEQYF,NA,TRBJ2-7,TRBV5-1,NA
TGTGCCTGGACACAGGGGGCGATGCCCGAGCAGTACTTC,CAWTQGAMPEQYF,NA,TRBJ2-7,TRBV30,TRBD1
TGTGCCAGCAGCCAAGACCGGACCAACACAGATACGCAGTATTTT,CASSQDRTNTDTQYF,NA,TRBJ2-3,TRBV5-4,NA
TGTGCCAGCAGCTATAGTAGGGGGGGCAATCAGCCCCAGCATTTT,CASSYSRGGNQPQHF,once,TRBJ1-5,TRBV13,NA
TGTGCCAGCAGCTCAGATGAAAGCGGGGGGAGTGCAGATACGCAGTATTTT,CASSSDESGGSADTQYF,NA,TRBJ2-3,TRBV7-2,TRBD2
TGTGCCAGCTCACCAAACCGGAGTCGACGCGGGGACTATGGCTACACCTTC,CASSPNRSRRGDYGYTF,few,TRBJ1-2,TRBV18,NA